The next 21 T cell receptor beta chains were all read from a single sample in a study of blood T cell repertoires in COVID-19. Sequencing used immunoSEQ multiplex PCR; TCRdb keeps in-frame clones, though not all of them. The sample has fewer than 15,000 clones, approximately 91% seen once. Sequencing used peripheral blood. These receptors all come from a human donor in a cohort sampled during active COVID-19.

The chain links TRBV28 to TRBJ1-2; TRBD1 might be the D (5 bases). The CDR3 extends over 16 amino acids. CDR1 and CDR2 from the germline V gene are MDHEN and SYDVKM. The V end lost 2 bases, the J end lost 8 bases, and 21 bases lay between the germline ends. CDR3 sequence: CASSLEFSGGLVGYTF. The CDR3 DNA follows: TGTGCCAGCAGTTTAGAATTTTCCGGGGGGTTGGTGGGCTACACCTTC.

J is TRBJ2-3 and V is TRBV5-1, with D possibly being TRBD1 (6 bases). CDR3 length: 16 amino acids. V shed 3 bases and J shed 4 bases, with 18 bases lying between them. Looked up from germline, CDR1 is SGHRS and CDR2 is YFSETQ. In DNA form, the CDR3 reads TGCGCCAGCAGCTATTCCTCCGGGACAACATCAGATACGCAGTATTTT. It encodes CASSYSSGTTSDTQYF.

V usage is TRBV4-3 and J usage is TRBJ2-2; 10 bases align to TRBD1. The CDR3 runs 18 residues. Germline assignment: CDR1 LGHNA and CDR2 YSLEER. Unmatched junction bases numbered 10, after V lost 0 bases and J lost 6 bases. CDR3 in amino acids: CASSQDQRRQGAAGELFF. CDR3 nucleotide sequence: TGCGCCAGCAGCCAAGATCAGAGAAGACAGGGGGCAGCCGGGGAGCTGTTTTTT.

The chain recombines TRBV28 with TRBJ1-1; the D gene is possibly TRBD1 (6 bases). V was clipped by 6 bases and J by 5 bases, with 19 bases between them. CDR1 and CDR2 from the germline V gene are MDHEN and SYDVKM. There are 15 residues in the CDR3. CDR3 DNA: TGTGCCAGCAGCCATAGGACAGAAGGGAATACTGAAGCTTTCTTT. Protein: CASSHRTEGNTEAFF.

The J gene is TRBJ1-1, the V gene TRBV3-1 (or the pseudogene TRBV3-2); no firm D call. V lost 3 bases and J 12 bases, leaving 11 bases between the germline ends. This CDR3 has 11 amino acids. Germline V CDR1 and CDR2: LGHDT, YNNKEL (reference sequence). The CDR3 sequence is CASSQSGETFF. The CDR3 nucleotides read TGTGCCAGCAGCCAGAGCGGGGAAACTTTCTTT.

This chain links TRBV10-1 with TRBJ2-2, with D maybe TRBD2 (5 bases). Trimming took off 4 bases at V and 4 bases at J, with 19 bases between the two ends. The V gene's germline CDR1 is WNHNN and CDR2 SYGVQD (reference sequence). The CDR3 runs to 17 residues. CDR3 coding DNA: TGCGCCAGCAGTGTCGCCTCCCCAGGTGCGGGCACCGGGGAGCTGTTTTTT. Encoded protein: CASSVASPGAGTGELFF.

The CDR3 loop reads CASSFLAGDSEQYF. In nucleotides, the CDR3 is TGTGCCAGCAGCTTCTTAGCGGGAGACAGCGAGCAGTACTTC. The chain recombines TRBV9 with TRBJ2-7; 9 nucleotides align to TRBD2. With 4 bases clipped from V and 6 bases from J, the junction kept 8 bases outside the gene matches. CDR1 and CDR2 (germline): SGDLS, YYNGEE. CDR3 length equals 14 residues.

V is TRBV27 and J is TRBJ2-1, with TRBD1 matching 7 bases. J lost 8 bases, V lost 2 bases, and 6 bases had no gene match. Germline V gene data show CDR1 as MNHEY and CDR2 as SMNVEV (reference sequence). The CDR3 is 14 residues long. The CDR3 loop reads CASSLKTGSHEQFF. In nucleotides, the CDR3 is TGTGCCAGCAGTTTAAAGACAGGGTCCCATGAGCAGTTCTTC.

V usage is TRBV5-4 and J usage is TRBJ2-3, with D possibly matching TRBD2 (6 bases). V was trimmed by 0 bases and J by 5 bases, leaving 16 bases between them. Germline lookup yields CDR1 SGHNT and CDR2 YYREEE (reference sequence). There are 16 residues in the CDR3. The DNA of the CDR3 is TGTGCCAGCAGCTTGGGCCGGGCCCTGGGGGGAGATACGCAGTATTTT. Protein: CASSLGRALGGDTQYF.

V and J are TRBV28 and TRBJ2-7; possibly TRBD1 for D (6 bases). Germline values: CDR1 MDHEN, CDR2 SYDVKM. The CDR3 runs to 17 residues. V was cut by 5 bases and J by 0 bases, with 20 bases left in between. The CDR3: CASSPKIGGFSSYEQYF. In DNA, the CDR3 is TGTGCCAGCAGTCCGAAAATAGGGGGTTTTAGCTCCTACGAGCAGTACTTC.

With respect to this clone: Germline and junction disagree at one end, which may indicate a read error. V and J are TRBV2 and TRBJ2-7; TRBD2 matches 12 bases. This CDR3 is built from 12 residues. Germline V gene lookup returns CDR1 SNHLY and CDR2 FYNNEI. CDR3 residues: CASTVGLAGSLF. The CDR3 coding sequence is TGTGCCAGCACAGTAGGACTAGCGGGATCTTTGTTC. Complete variable domain (other parts from reference TRBV2 and TRBJ2-7): EPEVTQTPSHQVTQMGQEVILRCVPISNHLYFYWYRQILGQKVEFLVSFYNNEISEKSEIFDDQFSVERPDGSNFTLKIRSTKLEDSAMYFCASTVGLAGSLFGPGTRLTVT.

This chain joins TRBV6-5 and TRBJ2-2; D perhaps matches TRBD2 (7 bases). Germline V gives CDR1 MNHEY, CDR2 SVGAGI. CDR3 length: 16 amino acids. The ends were cut back, 2 bases at V and 6 bases at J, with 16 bases in the middle. This CDR3 reads CASSYDGGPRAGELFF. The CDR3, as DNA: TGTGCCAGCAGTTACGACGGGGGGCCCCGGGCCGGGGAGCTGTTTTTT.

V is TRBV11-1 and J is TRBJ2-1; 11 bases match TRBD2. Germline V gene sequence: CDR1 SGHAT, CDR2 FQDESV (reference sequence). Trimming cost V 0 bases and J 8 bases; bases outside gene matches: 12. This CDR3 has 18 residues. The chain's CDR3 is CASSLALLRLAGRDEQFF. The CDR3 DNA sequence: TGTGCCAGCAGCTTAGCCCTCCTCCGACTAGCGGGACGCGATGAGCAGTTCTTC.

V and J are TRBV19 and TRBJ1-3, with D hard to call. Germline CDR1 is LNHDA and CDR2 is SQIVND (reference sequence). The CDR3 runs to 15 residues. Trimming removed 5 bases at V and 0 bases at J, with 11 bases between. Written as DNA, the CDR3 is TGTGCCAGTAGTCCTACCCCCCGCTCTGGAAACACCATATATTTT. Protein product: CASSPTPRSGNTIYF.

This sequence joins TRBV11-2 and TRBJ2-3, with 9 bases aligning to TRBD2. J was trimmed by 3 bases and V by 2 bases; bases with no gene match: 6. Germline assignment: CDR1 SGHAT and CDR2 FQNNGV. The CDR3 sequence is 16 residues long. Here the CDR3 reads CASSLRSGGTTDTQYF. CDR3 coding DNA: TGTGCCAGCAGCTTAAGGAGCGGGGGGACTACAGATACGCAGTATTTT.

The rearrangement uses TRBV5-6 and TRBJ1-2, with D possibly TRBD1 on 6 matching bases. The germline V gene has CDR1 SGHDT and CDR2 YYEEEE. V was pared by 0 bases and J by 4 bases, with 13 bases between. The CDR3 sequence is 15 residues long. CDR3 protein: CASSLAGQPFYGYTF. CDR3 DNA sequence: TGTGCCAGCAGCTTGGCCGGACAGCCATTCTATGGCTACACCTTC.

This chain joins TRBV7-2 and TRBJ1-2; 10 bases match TRBD1. This CDR3 has 11 residues. The V and J ends lost 10 bases and 8 bases, in that order; junction bases with no gene match: 4. Germline-derived CDR1 and CDR2 are SGHTA and FQGNSA. CDR3 in amino acids: CATDRGLGYTF. In DNA, the CDR3 is TGTGCCACCGACAGGGGGCTAGGCTACACCTTC.

The genes are TRBV5-1 and TRBJ1-2; 8 nucleotides agree with TRBD1. The V gene's germline CDR1 is SGHRS and CDR2 YFSETQ. The CDR3 extends over 15 amino acids. V lost 4 bases, J lost 2 bases, and 7 bases stayed unmatched. The CDR3 nucleotides read TGCGCCAGCAGCGCGTCCTGGACAGGGAACTATGGCTACACCTTC. This gives the protein CASSASWTGNYGYTF.

DNA for the CDR3: TGTGCCAGCAGCTTAACCACAGGGATAGATACGCAGTATTTT. Its translation is CASSLTTGIDTQYF. The V and J genes are TRBV7-9 and TRBJ2-3; D perhaps matches TRBD1 (6 bases). This CDR3 is built from 14 residues. Germline CDR1 and CDR2: SEHNR and FQNEAQ (reference sequence). Deletions cut 2 bases from V and 5 bases from J, with 11 bases between.

J is TRBJ2-2 and V is TRBV15; D gene unclear. Trimming cost V 3 bases and J 6 bases, with 11 bases left between them. This CDR3 is built from 14 residues. CDR1 and CDR2 from the germline V gene are LNHNV and YYDKDF (reference sequence). CDR3 DNA: TGTGCCACCAGCAGTCCTCAAAGCCCCGGGGAGCTGTTTTTT. Amino acid sequence: CATSSPQSPGELFF. The variable domain in full, completed from reference TRBV15 and TRBJ2-2, reads DAMVIQNPRYQVTQFGKPVTLSCSQTLNHNVMYWYQQKSSQAPKLLFHYYDKDFNNEADTPDNFQSRRPNTSFCFLDIRSPGLGDTAMYLCATSSPQSPGELFFGEGSRLTVL.

The DNA for the CDR3 is TGTGCCAGCAGCCAGTACAGGGAGACCCAGTACTTC. It is translated as CASSQYRETQYF. The rearrangement uses TRBV7-9 and TRBJ2-5; D possibly corresponds to TRBD1 (5 bases). Deletions cut 5 bases from V and 5 bases from J, with 9 bases between. The CDR3 is 12 amino acids. In germline, CDR1 is SEHNR, CDR2 FQNEAQ (reference sequence). The full variable domain, rest sourced from reference TRBV7-9 and TRBJ2-5, is DTGVSQNPRHKITKRGQNVTFRCDPISEHNRLYWYRQTLGQGPEFLTYFQNEAQLEKSRLLSDRFSAERPKGSFSTLEIQRTEQGDSAMYLCASSQYRETQYFGPGTRLLVL.